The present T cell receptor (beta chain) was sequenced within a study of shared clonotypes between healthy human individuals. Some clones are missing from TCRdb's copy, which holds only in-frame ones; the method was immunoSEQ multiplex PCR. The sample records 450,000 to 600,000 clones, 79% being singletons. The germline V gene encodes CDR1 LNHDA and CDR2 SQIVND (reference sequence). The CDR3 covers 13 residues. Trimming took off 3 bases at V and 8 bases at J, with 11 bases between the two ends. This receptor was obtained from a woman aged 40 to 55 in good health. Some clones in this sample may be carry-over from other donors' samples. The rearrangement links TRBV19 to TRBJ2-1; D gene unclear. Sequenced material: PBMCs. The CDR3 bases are TGTGCCAGTAGTATGGCTAGTTCACATGAGCAGTTCTTC. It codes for CASSMASSHEQFF.